This entry features one TCR beta chain sequence. The data originate from a study of cytomegalovirus exposure and HLA in healthy donors. Germline CDR1 and CDR2: MNHEY and SMNVEV (reference sequence). The CDR3 is made up of 17 amino acids. The V and J ends lost 2 bases and 0 bases respectively, with 11 bases between them. It was with 60 Vbeta and 13 Jbeta primers that the PCR ran. Measured with immunoSEQ multiplex PCR; TCRdb has only the in-frame clones, and not every one. This table has about 190,000 clones, over 70% appearing once. This clonotype originated in a man between 50 and 59 years old in good health and CMV-seronegative. Specimen: PBMCs. The V and J genes are TRBV27 and TRBJ1-6; no clear D gene. The CDR3 sequence: CASSLRGWDSYNSPLHF. CDR3 coding DNA: TGTGCCAGCAGTTTACGGGGTTGGGACTCCTATAATTCACCCCTCCACTTT.